The 18 T cell receptor beta chains in this list originate from one sample, sequenced in a study of cytomegalovirus exposure and HLA in healthy donors. The PCR contained 60 Vbeta and 13 Jbeta primers. Method: immunoSEQ multiplex PCR; TCRdb's copy keeps in-frame clones and lacks some. The profile covers 70,000 to 100,000 clones, with about two thirds appearing a single time and under 7.5% taken by the ten largest. Sequencing input: PBMCs. These receptors were taken from a woman aged 50 to 60 in good health and CMV-seropositive.

In regard to this clone: At one of its ends the junction is not consistent with the germline gene, which may arise from a read error. The rearrangement joins TRBV10-3 to TRBJ1-1; D ambiguous. CDR1 ENHRY and CDR2 SYGVKD come from the germline V gene. CDR3 length: 13 residues. The CDR3 region is CASSYTENTEAFF. CDR3 in DNA: TGTGCCAGCAGTTACACAGAGAACACTGAAGCTTTCTTT.

The chain carries TRBV28 and TRBJ2-3, with 7 bases lining up with TRBD2. This CDR3 contains 15 residues. The germline gives CDR1 MDHEN, CDR2 SYDVKM. V lost 4 bases, J lost 6 bases, and 10 bases stayed unmatched. The CDR3 coding sequence is TGTGCCAGCAGTTGGGATTTGGGAGGGGCTGATACGCAGTATTTT. Its protein is CASSWDLGGADTQYF.

This chain joins TRBV6-6 and TRBJ1-2, with D possibly matching TRBD1 (5 bases). Trimming shortened V by 3 bases and J by 7 bases, and 9 bases separated the two germline ends. Per the germline V gene, CDR1 is MNHNY and CDR2 is SVGAGI (reference sequence). The CDR3 is 12 amino acids. The CDR3: CASSYQGGGYTF. The CDR3 coding sequence is TGTGCCAGCAGTTATCAGGGAGGTGGCTACACCTTC.

This chain uses TRBV7-2 with TRBJ2-1, with TRBD2 matching over 12 bases. Losses at the gene ends were 5 bases for V and 6 bases for J; bases not matched to a gene: 8. Germline loops: CDR1 SGHTA, CDR2 FQGNSA. CDR3 length: 16 amino acids. The CDR3 nucleotides read TGTGCCAGCAGCCAAGCTAGCGGGGGGGCCTTCAATGAGCAGTTCTTC. This gives the protein CASSQASGGAFNEQFF.

The rearrangement joins TRBV12-2 to TRBJ1-2; TRBD1 is the table's D call and was not checked against the DNA. TRBV12-2 has pseudogene status. This CDR3 is built from 17 residues. The CDR3 protein is CASRLPPLRHPNYGYTF. DNA of the CDR3: TGTGCAAGTCGCCTACCCCCCCTGCGACACCCTAACTATGGCTACACCTTC.

This clone came up a few times. The chain uses TRBV10-2 and TRBJ2-3, with D possibly TRBD2 on 5 matching bases. Germline V CDR1 and CDR2: WSHSY, SAAADI. This CDR3 has 14 residues. V lost 8 bases and J lost 2, with 14 bases in between. CDR3 DNA: TGCGCCAGCGCCGAGGGCCGGCCCACAGATACGCAGTATTTT. Protein: CASAEGRPTDTQYF.

The CDR3 DNA sequence: TGTGCCAGTACCCTTCTCACCGGAGAGAACACTGAAGCTTTCTTT. Its protein product is CASTLLTGENTEAFF. This chain links TRBV19 with TRBJ1-1; no firm D call. Germline-derived CDR1 and CDR2 are LNHDA and SQIVND (reference sequence). The CDR3 contains 15 residues. With 7 bases removed from V and 1 base from J, the gap between germline ends came to 16 bases.

The CDR3 protein is CASSLNQAGQETQYF. The CDR3 DNA is TGCGCCAGCAGCTTGAACCAGGCGGGTCAAGAGACCCAGTACTTC. The chain has TRBV5-1 and TRBJ2-5; a possible D gene is TRBD2 (5 bases). This CDR3 has 15 residues. V was shortened by 1 base and J by 2 bases, with 12 bases between the two germline ends. Germline V gene data show CDR1 as SGHRS and CDR2 as YFSETQ.

The chain is built from TRBV10-1 and TRBJ2-1; the D gene is possibly TRBD2 (6 bases). This CDR3 comprises 16 residues. Deletions cut 3 bases from V and 5 bases from J, with 17 bases between. Per germline, CDR1 WNHNN and CDR2 SYGVQD (reference sequence). This chain's CDR3 is CASSDGQEGLDNEQFF. CDR3 nucleotide sequence: TGCGCCAGCAGTGATGGTCAGGAGGGGTTGGACAATGAGCAGTTCTTC.

This rearrangement joins TRBV21-1 to TRBJ2-7; the tabulated D call, TRBD2, remains unverified against the DNA. TRBV21-1 is designated a pseudogene. The CDR3 covers 17 residues. CDR3 region: CASSKALWLAGTYEQYV. The DNA of the CDR3 is TGTGCCAGCAGCAAAGCGCTTTGGCTAGCGGGGACCTACGAGCAGTACGTC.

The J gene is TRBJ2-1, the V gene TRBV5-1, with 8 bases identical to TRBD2. The V gene's germline CDR1 is SGHRS and CDR2 YFSETQ. V trimming: 4 bases; J trimming: 6 bases; junction bases outside the gene matches: 12. The CDR3 spans 16 residues. As DNA, the CDR3 is TGCGCCAGCAGCCCGGGCGAAGCGGGGGCCCCCAATGAGCAGTTCTTC. Translation gives CASSPGEAGAPNEQFF.

The chain links TRBV15 to TRBJ1-2; possibly TRBD1 for D (5 bases). Trimming shortened V by 0 bases and J by 0 bases, and 20 bases separated the two germline ends. The CDR3 is 19 amino acids. Germline V CDR1 and CDR2: LNHNV, YYDKDF (reference sequence). CDR3 region: CATSRESVTDRRPNYGYTF. The DNA of the CDR3 is TGTGCCACCAGCAGAGAATCGGTGACCGACAGAAGACCTAACTATGGCTACACCTTC.

The genes are TRBV28 and TRBJ2-7; 8 bases match TRBD1. Unmatched junction bases numbered 17, after V lost 5 bases and J lost 2 bases. Germline assignment: CDR1 MDHEN and CDR2 SYDVKM. The CDR3 has 18 residues. CDR3 DNA: TGTGCCAGCAGTCACAAGCAACCGGGACAGGTCTTTACCTACGAGCAGTACGTC. Amino acid sequence: CASSHKQPGQVFTYEQYV.

This clone was seen more than once but under ten times. The V call is TRBV19, the J call TRBJ1-4; 11 bases fit TRBD1. The V segment lost 4 bases and the J segment 8 bases; nucleotides outside the gene matches: 6. The germline V gene has CDR1 LNHDA and CDR2 SQIVND (reference sequence). There are 15 residues in the CDR3. In nucleotides, the CDR3 is TGTGCCAGTAGTACCGGGACAGGGGGTGTGGAAAAACTGTTTTTT. It codes for CASSTGTGGVEKLFF.

J is TRBJ2-5 and V is TRBV7-9; tentative D call: TRBD2 (5 bases). The CDR3 has 11 amino acids. V dropped 1 base and J dropped 9 bases, with 6 bases sitting between them. Germline lookup yields CDR1 SEHNR and CDR2 FQNEAQ (reference sequence). The CDR3 DNA follows: TGTGCCAGCAGCTTAGGAGGGCCCCAGTACTTC. This encodes CASSLGGPQYF.

This chain uses TRBV28 with TRBJ1-2; D possibly corresponds to TRBD1 (6 bases). This CDR3 spans 13 amino acids. V dropped 5 bases and J dropped 2 bases, with 9 bases sitting between them. Germline CDR1 reads MDHEN; CDR2 reads SYDVKM. The CDR3 bases are TGTGCCAGCAGTCGGACAGTGAACTATGGCTACACCTTC. Residues: CASSRTVNYGYTF.

V is TRBV28 and J is TRBJ1-2; D gene uncertain. Germline loops: CDR1 MDHEN, CDR2 SYDVKM. Between the trimmed V and J ends, which lost 5 bases and 5 bases, there was a span of 15 bases. The CDR3 is 14 amino acids. CDR3 sequence reads: CASSIKMFTYGYTF. The CDR3 DNA is TGTGCCAGCAGTATAAAAATGTTTACTTATGGCTACACCTTC.

As for this clone: One junction end disagrees with the germline gene, perhaps due to a read error. V gene TRBV7-9 combines with J gene TRBJ1-1; a possible D gene is TRBD1 (5 bases). The CDR3 spans 16 residues. Germline V gives CDR1 SEHNR, CDR2 FQNEAQ (reference sequence). The CDR3 region is CSSSFGTPGRNTEAFF. For the CDR3, the DNA is TGTTCCAGCAGCTTCGGGACTCCGGGTAGGAACACTGAAGCTTTCTTT.